The clone carrying this T cell receptor (beta chain) has a handful of counts. The antigen is not known. This sequence may be a read error, since a much larger clone differs from it by one base. This sample was taken from a study of tumor and adjacent non-tumor tissue in lung cancer. The junction had 9 bases not matched to a gene; V was cut back by 3 bases and J by 9 bases. The CDR3 has 16 amino acids. Germline lookup yields CDR1 LGHNA and CDR2 YNFKEQ. A modified ARM-PCR protocol with three rounds of nested PCR amplified TCRbeta. TCRdb reprocessed the multiplex PCR reads via MiXCR and lists one record per CDR3 protein. The table shows 50,000 to 70,000 distinct CDR3 sequences, with 61% occurring only once. The template was RNA from unsorted bulk tissue. More than 3 cm separated this lung sample from the edge of the tumor. General study findings and limits: Top 100 clones took a larger repertoire share in normal lung.

Specimen: distant non-tumor lung tissue. The chain carries TRBV4-2 and TRBJ2-1; 12 nucleotides agree with TRBD1. This receptor was identified in a man between 70 and 80 years old with non-small cell lung cancer. The CDR3 DNA sequence: TGTGCCAGCAGCCACGGGACAGGGGGCAATGAAGGTGAGCAGTTCTTC. It encodes CASSHGTGGNEGEQFF.